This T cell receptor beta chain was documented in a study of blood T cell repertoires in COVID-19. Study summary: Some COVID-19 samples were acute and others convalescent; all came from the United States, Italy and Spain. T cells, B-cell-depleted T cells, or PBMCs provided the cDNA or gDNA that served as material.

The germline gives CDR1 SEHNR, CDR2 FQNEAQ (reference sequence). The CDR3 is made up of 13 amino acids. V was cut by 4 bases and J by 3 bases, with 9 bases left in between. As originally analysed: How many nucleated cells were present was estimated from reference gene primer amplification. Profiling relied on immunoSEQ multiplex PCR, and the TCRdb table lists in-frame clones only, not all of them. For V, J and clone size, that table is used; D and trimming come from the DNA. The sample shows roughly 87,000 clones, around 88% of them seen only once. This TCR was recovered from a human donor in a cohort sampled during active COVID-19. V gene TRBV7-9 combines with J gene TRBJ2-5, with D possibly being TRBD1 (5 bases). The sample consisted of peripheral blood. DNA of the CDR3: TGTGCCAGCAGCTGGGGCACCAAAGAGACCCAGTACTTC. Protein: CASSWGTKETQYF.